One sample yielded the 10 T cell receptor beta chains listed below, sequenced in a study of shared clonotypes between healthy human individuals. Assay used: immunoSEQ multiplex PCR; TCRdb lists only in-frame clones, some missing. The table has about 1.5 million clones, 95% to 99% seen once. Sample: naive CD4+ T cells sorted from blood. Regarding subset: CD45RA+ positively selected. Receptors originate from a man aged 25-45 years in good health.

The gene calls are TRBV2 and TRBJ2-7; 8 bases agree with TRBD1. CDR3 length: 14 amino acids. Germline V gene sequence: CDR1 SNHLY, CDR2 FYNNEI. V was clipped by 7 bases and J by 3 bases; unmatched bases: 8. The CDR3 DNA reads TGTGCCAGCATATTGGGACAGGTACTCTACGAGCAGTACTTC. It encodes CASILGQVLYEQYF. Variable domain in full (rest from reference TRBV2 and TRBJ2-7): EPEVTQTPSHQVTQMGQEVILRCVPISNHLYFYWYRQILGQKVEFLVSFYNNEISEKSEIFDDQFSVERPDGSNFTLKIRSTKLEDSAMYFCASILGQVLYEQYFGPGTRLTVT.

This clone came up once. The chain carries TRBV18 and TRBJ1-1; 11 bases are shared with TRBD1. The V and J ends lost 6 bases and 5 bases, in that order; junction bases with no gene match: 8. Looked up from germline, CDR1 is KGHSH and CDR2 is LQKENI. The CDR3 runs 15 residues. CDR3 DNA sequence: TGTGCCAGCTCCCCCACCGGGACAGGGGGGACTGAAGCTTTCTTT. Amino acid sequence: CASSPTGTGGTEAFF. The full variable domain, in which reference TRBV18 and TRBJ1-1 provide the parts outside the CDR3, is NAGVMQNPRHLVRRRGQEARLRCSPMKGHSHVYWYRQLPEEGLKFMVYLQKENIIDESGMPKERFSAEFPKEGPSILRIQQVVRGDSAAYFCASSPTGTGGTEAFFGQGTRLTVV.

CDR3 sequence (DNA): TGTGCCAGCAGTGAGTGGGGGATCCAGTTCTTC. This translates into CASSEWGIQFF. This chain links TRBV6-1 with TRBJ2-1; TRBD1 or TRBD2 may be the D gene (5 bases each). CDR1 is MNHNS and CDR2 is SASEGT in the germline V gene. This CDR3 comprises 11 residues. The V end lost 3 bases, the J end lost 13 bases, and 10 bases lay between the germline ends.

Only one count was recorded for this clone. The DNA for the CDR3 is TGTGCCACCTCGACTAGCATCGGCTACGAGCAGTACTTC. Its protein is CATSTSIGYEQYF. This chain connects TRBV15 to TRBJ2-7; 7 positions match TRBD2. CDR1 and CDR2 from the germline V gene are LNHNV and YYDKDF (reference sequence). The ends lost 8 bases at V and 3 bases at J; junction bases unmatched: 7. The CDR3 runs 13 residues.

The chain uses TRBV5-1 and TRBJ2-1; 8 positions agree with TRBD2. The CDR3 length is 16 residues. CDR1 and CDR2 from the germline V gene are SGHRS and YFSETQ. V trimming: 4 bases; J trimming: 5 bases; junction bases outside the gene matches: 11. The CDR3 DNA reads TGCGCCAGCAGCCCTTTAGTACTAGCGGAAAACAATGAGCAGTTCTTC. Protein sequence: CASSPLVLAENNEQFF.

V is TRBV5-1 and J is TRBJ2-2, with a tentative D call TRBD1 (6 bases). V dropped 4 bases and J dropped 1 base, with 11 bases sitting between them. CDR3 length equals 15 residues. The germline CDR1 and CDR2 sequences are SGHRS and YFSETQ. CDR3 residues: CASSPWDKNTGELFF. CDR3 in DNA: TGCGCCAGCAGCCCCTGGGACAAGAACACCGGGGAGCTGTTTTTT.

The genes are TRBV21-1 and TRBJ2-1; TRBD2 was called by the table and not checked on the DNA. TRBV21-1 counts as a pseudogene. The CDR3 contains 15 residues. The CDR3 sequence is CASTKQASSYNEQFF. The CDR3 DNA sequence: TGTGCCAGCACCAAGCAAGCGAGCTCCTACAATGAGCAGTTCTTC.

This chain uses TRBV10-1 with TRBJ2-1, with 8 nucleotides matching TRBD1. CDR1 and CDR2 from the germline V gene are WNHNN and SYGVQD (reference sequence). The trim removed 4 bases at V and 2 bases at J, leaving 4 bases unmatched. This CDR3 region has 15 residues. The CDR3 bases are TGCGCCAGCAGTGGACGGACAGGGACCTACAATGAGCAGTTCTTC. Amino acid sequence: CASSGRTGTYNEQFF.

In this sample, this clone turned up once. The chain links TRBV2 to TRBJ2-7, with unresolved D. Between the trimmed V and J ends, which lost 7 bases and 4 bases, there was a span of 11 bases. Germline assignment: CDR1 SNHLY and CDR2 FYNNEI. The CDR3 consists of 12 residues. The DNA for the CDR3 is TGTGCCAGCACTTTAGACTTATACGAGCAGTACTTC. Encoded protein: CASTLDLYEQYF.

The chain uses TRBV4-2 and TRBJ2-3; D possibly corresponds to TRBD1 (6 bases). Deletions cut 6 bases from V and 0 bases from J, with 10 bases between. CDR1 LGHNA and CDR2 YNFKEQ come from the germline V gene. CDR3 size: 14 residues. For the CDR3, the DNA is TGTGCCAGCAGACTCGGACAGAGCACAGATACGCAGTATTTT. Translation: CASRLGQSTDTQYF.